This T cell receptor (beta chain) was recorded in a study of blood T cells in healthy people across ages. Points from the study as a whole: There was a strong correlation between TCR beta diversity and naive T cell percentage. Diversity was higher, and naive CD4+ cells more numerous, in long-lived donors than in aged donors.

Each individual donor underwent a draw of about 9.1 milliliters of peripheral blood. Primers used in a second PCR of roughly 6 to 12 cycles were a sample-barcoded 5' primer and a J-beta primer mix. One entry per CDR3 protein results from TCRdb running MiXCR on the 5' RACE reads. The sample has 1.5 million to 2 million distinct CDR3 sequences; roughly 30% are singletons. Trimming removed 3 bases at V and 4 bases at J, with 13 bases between. Germline V CDR1 and CDR2: SGHTA, FQGNSA. The CDR3 is made up of 14 amino acids. This clonotype came up many times. Its specificity is not known. The clonotype originates from a woman aged 30 to 39 in good health. V gene TRBV7-2 combines with J gene TRBJ2-7; D remains unclear. Sequencing was performed on blood. The chain's CDR3 is CASSLAGRGYEQYF. The CDR3 DNA is TGTGCCAGCAGCTTGGCCGGCAGAGGATACGAGCAGTACTTC.